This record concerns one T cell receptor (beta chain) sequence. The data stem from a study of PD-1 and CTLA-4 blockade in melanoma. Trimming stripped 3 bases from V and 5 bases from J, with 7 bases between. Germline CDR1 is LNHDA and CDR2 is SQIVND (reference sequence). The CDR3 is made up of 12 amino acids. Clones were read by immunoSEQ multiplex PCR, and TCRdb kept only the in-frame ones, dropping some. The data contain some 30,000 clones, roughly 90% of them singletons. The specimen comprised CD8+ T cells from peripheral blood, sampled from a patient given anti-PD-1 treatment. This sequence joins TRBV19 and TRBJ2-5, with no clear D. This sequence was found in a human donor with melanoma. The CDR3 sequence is CASSINSETQYF. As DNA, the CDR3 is TGTGCCAGTAGTATTAATAGCGAGACCCAGTACTTC. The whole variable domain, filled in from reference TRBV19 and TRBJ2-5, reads DGGITQSPKYLFRKEGQNVTLSCEQNLNHDAMYWYRQDPGQGLRLIYYSQIVNDFQKGDIAEGYSVSREKKESFPLTVTSAQKNPTAFYLCASSINSETQYFGPGTRLLVL.